This T cell receptor (beta chain) was sequenced for a study of human T cells and chemical hapten exposure. Study background: Upper inner arm skin measuring around 2 cm by around 2 cm received 2% DPC for sensitization.

This clonotype was seen many times. TCRdb used MiXCR to reprocess the RACE reads, holding one entry per CDR3 protein. The sample includes about 120,000 distinct CDR3 sequences, about 11% of them seen just once. Trimming stripped 4 bases from V and 4 bases from J, with 11 bases between. CDR3 size: 15 residues. The V gene's germline CDR1 is SGHDN and CDR2 FVKESK. Time point indicated: patch test 3, about 24 weeks after DPC sensitization. The treatment here: therapeutic diphenylcyclopropenone sensitization with weekly scalp DPC. Sample: whole blood, taken in connection with sensitization to the hapten diphenylcyclopropenone (DPC). The source is a woman in her forties or fifties with alopecia areata. Some clones in this sample may be carry-over from other donors' samples. This chain links TRBV14 with TRBJ2-6; D uncertain. In nucleotides, the CDR3 is TGTGCCAGCAGCCCCTCGGGCGCCGGGGCCAACGTCCTGACTTTC. It translates to CASSPSGAGANVLTF.